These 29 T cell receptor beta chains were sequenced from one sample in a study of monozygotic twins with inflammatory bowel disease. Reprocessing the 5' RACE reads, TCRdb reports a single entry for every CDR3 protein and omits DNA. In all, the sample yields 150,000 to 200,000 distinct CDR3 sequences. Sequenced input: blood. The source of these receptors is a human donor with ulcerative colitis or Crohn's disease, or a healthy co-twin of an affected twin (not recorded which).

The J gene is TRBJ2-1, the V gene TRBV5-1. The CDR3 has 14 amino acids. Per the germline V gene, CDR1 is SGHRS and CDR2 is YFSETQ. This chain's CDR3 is CASSSQASYNEQFF.

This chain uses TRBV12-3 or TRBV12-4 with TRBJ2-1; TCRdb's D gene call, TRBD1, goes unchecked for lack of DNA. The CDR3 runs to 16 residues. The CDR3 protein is CASSPVRGVVDNEQFF.

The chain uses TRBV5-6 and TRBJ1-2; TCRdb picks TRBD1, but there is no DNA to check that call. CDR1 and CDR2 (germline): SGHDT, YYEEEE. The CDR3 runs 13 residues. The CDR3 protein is CASSSPGLYGYTF. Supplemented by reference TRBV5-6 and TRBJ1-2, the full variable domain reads DAGVTQSPTHLIKTRGQQVTLRCSPKSGHDTVSWYQQALGQGPQFIFQYYEEEERQRGNFPDRFSGHQFPNYSSELNVNALLLGDSALYLCASSSPGLYGYTFGSGTRLTVV.

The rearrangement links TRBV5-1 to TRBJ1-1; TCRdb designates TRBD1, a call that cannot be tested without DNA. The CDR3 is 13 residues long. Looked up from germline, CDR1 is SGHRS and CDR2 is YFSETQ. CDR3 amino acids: CASSGTGSTEAFF.

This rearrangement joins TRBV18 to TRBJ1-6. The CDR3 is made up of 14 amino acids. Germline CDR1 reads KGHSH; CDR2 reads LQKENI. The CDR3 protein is CASSPGLWGSPLHF.

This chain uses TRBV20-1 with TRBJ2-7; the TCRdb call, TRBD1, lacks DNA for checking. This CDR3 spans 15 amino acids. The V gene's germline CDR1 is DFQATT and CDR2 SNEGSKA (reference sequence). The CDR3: CSALRDRGPSYEQYF.

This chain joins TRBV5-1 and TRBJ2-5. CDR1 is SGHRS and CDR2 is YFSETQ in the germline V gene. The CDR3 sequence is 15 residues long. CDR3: CASSLVSSEGETQYF.

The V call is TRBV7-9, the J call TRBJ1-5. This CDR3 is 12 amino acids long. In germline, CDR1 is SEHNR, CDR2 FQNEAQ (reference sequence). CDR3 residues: CASSIWKQPQHF.

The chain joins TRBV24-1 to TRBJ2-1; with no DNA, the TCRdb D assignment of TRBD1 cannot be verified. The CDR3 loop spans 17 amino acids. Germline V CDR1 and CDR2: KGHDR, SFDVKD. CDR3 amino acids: CATSDDGTGDFYNEQFF.

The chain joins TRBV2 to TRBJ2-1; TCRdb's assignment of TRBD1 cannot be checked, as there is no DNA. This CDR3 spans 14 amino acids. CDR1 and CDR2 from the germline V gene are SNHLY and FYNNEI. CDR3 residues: CASKDGTGYNEQFF.

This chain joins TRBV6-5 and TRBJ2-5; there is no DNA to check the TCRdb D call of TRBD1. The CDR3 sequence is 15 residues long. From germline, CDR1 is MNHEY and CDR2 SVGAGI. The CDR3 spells CASSYAGQGQETQYF.

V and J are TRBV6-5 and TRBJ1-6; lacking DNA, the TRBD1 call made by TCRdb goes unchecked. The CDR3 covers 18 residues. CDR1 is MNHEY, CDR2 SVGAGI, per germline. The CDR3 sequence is CASSRWAGQGAWKSPLHF.

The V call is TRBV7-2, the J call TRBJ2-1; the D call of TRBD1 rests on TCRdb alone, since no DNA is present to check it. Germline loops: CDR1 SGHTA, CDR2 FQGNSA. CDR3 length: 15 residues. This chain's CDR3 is CASSARGQGINEQFF.

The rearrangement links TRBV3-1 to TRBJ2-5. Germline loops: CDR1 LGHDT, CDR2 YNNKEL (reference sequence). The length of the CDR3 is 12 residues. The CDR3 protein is CASSLSQGTQYF.

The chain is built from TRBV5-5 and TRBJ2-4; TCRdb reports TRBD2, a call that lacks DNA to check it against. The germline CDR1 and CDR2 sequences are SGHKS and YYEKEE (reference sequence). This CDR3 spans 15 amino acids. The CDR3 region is CASSTFGSPGNIQYF. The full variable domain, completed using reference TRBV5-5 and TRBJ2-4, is DAGVTQSPTHLIKTRGQQVTLRCSPISGHKSVSWYQQVLGQGPQFIFQYYEKEERGRGNFPDRFSARQFPNYSSELNVNALLLGDSALYLCASSTFGSPGNIQYFGAGTRLSVL.

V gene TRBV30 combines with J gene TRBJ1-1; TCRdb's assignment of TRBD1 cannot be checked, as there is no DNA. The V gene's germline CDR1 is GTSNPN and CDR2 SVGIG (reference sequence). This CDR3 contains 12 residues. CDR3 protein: CACDQGGTEAFF.

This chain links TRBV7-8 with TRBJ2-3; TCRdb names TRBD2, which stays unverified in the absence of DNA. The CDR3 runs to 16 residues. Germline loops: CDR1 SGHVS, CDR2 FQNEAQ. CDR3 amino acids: CASTKTSGRSTDTQYF.

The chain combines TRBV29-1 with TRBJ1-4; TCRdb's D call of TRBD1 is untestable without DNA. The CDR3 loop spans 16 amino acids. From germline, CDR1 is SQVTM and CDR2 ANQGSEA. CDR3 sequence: CSDDRAAEATNEKLFF.

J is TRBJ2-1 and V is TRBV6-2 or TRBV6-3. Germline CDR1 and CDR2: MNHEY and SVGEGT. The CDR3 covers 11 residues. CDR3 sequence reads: CASSSQAGKFF.

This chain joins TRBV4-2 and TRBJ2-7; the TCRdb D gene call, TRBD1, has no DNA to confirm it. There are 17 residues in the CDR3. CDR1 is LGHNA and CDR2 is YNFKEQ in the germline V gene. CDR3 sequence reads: CASSQEGERRAPYEQYF.

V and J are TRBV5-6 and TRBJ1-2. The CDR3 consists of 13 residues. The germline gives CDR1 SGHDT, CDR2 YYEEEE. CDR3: CASSLEILYGYTF.

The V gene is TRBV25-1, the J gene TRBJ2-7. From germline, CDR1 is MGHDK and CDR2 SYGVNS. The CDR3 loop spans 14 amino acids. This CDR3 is CASSELRDSYEQYF.

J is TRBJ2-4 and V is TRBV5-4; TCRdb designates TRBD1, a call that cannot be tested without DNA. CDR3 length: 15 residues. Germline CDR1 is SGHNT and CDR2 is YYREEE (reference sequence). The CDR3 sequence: CASSLGGVGKNIQYF.

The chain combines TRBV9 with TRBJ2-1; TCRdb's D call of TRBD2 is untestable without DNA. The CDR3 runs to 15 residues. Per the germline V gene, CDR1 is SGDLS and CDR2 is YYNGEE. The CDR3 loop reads CASSPRLAGYNEQFF.

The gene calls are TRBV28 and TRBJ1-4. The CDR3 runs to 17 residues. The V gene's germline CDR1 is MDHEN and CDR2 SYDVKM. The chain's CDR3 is CASTFGTHRFGNEKLFF.

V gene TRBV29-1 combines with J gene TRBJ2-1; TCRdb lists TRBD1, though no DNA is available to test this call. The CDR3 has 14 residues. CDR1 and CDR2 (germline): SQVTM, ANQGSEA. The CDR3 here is CSVVQGSSYNEQFF.

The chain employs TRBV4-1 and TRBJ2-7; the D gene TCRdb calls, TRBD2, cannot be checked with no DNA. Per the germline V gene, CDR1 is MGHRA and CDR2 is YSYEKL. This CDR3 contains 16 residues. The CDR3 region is CASSQVGGAGGYEQYF.

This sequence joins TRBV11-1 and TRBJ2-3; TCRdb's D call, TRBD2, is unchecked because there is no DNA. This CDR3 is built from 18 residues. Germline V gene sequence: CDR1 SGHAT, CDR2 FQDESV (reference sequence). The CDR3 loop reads CASSERRTSGSRTDTQYF.

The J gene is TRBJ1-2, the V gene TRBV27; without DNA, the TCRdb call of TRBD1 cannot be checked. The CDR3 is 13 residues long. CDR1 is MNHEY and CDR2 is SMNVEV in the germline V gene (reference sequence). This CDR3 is CASSNRVNYGYTF.